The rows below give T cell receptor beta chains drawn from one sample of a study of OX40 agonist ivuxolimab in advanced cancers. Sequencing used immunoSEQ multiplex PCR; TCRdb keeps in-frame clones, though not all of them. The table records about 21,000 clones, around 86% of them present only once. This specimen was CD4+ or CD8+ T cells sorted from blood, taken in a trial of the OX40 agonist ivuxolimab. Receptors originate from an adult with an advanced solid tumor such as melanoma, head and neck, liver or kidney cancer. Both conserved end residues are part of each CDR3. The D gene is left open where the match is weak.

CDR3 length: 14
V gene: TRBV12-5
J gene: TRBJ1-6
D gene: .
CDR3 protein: CASGLEGLDSPLHF
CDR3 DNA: TGTGCTAGTGGTTTGGAGGGATTGGATTCACCCCTCCACTTT

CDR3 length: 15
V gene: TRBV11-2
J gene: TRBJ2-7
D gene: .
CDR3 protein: CASSLDRRSSYEQYF
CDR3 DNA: TGTGCCAGCAGCTTAGACAGACGCAGCTCCTACGAGCAGTACTTC

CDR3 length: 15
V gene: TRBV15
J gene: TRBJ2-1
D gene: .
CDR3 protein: CATSKEGGSYNEQFF
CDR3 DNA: TGTGCCACCAGCAAAGAAGGGGGCTCCTACAATGAGCAGTTCTTC

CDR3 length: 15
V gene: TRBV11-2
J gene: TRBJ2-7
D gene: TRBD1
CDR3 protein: CASSRDRTSSYEQYF
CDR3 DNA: TGTGCCAGCAGCCGGGACAGAACGAGCTCCTACGAGCAGTACTTC

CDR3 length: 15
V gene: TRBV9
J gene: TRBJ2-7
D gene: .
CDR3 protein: CASSVEEGVPYEQYF
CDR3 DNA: TGTGCCAGCAGCGTAGAGGAGGGGGTTCCCTACGAGCAGTACTTC

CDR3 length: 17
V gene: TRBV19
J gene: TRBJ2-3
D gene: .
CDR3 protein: CASSIVGHPRLQDTQYF
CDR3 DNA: TGTGCCAGTAGTATAGTAGGTCACCCACGCCTGCAGGATACGCAGTATTTT

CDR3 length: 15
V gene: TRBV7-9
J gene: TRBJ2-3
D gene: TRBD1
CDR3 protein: CASSPRTGYADTQYF
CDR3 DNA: TGTGCCAGCAGCCCTCGGACAGGCTACGCAGATACGCAGTATTTT

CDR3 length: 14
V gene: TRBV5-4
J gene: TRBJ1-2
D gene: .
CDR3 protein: CASSLLAENYGYTF
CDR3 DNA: TGTGCCAGCAGCTTGTTAGCAGAAAACTATGGCTACACCTTC

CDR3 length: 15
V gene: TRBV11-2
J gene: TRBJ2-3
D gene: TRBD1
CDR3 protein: CASSPQGGVTDTQYF
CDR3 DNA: TGTGCCAGCAGCCCGCAAGGGGGCGTCACAGATACGCAGTATTTT

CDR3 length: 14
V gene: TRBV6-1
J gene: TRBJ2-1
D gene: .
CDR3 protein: CASSALGEYNEQFF
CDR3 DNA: TGTGCCAGCAGTGCCCTCGGGGAGTACAATGAGCAGTTCTTC

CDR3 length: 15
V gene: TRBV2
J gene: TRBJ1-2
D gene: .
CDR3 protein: CASSENGGGGYGYTF
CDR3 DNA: TGTGCCAGCAGTGAGAACGGGGGCGGGGGCTATGGCTACACCTTC

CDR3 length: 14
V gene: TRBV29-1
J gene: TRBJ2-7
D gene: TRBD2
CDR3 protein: CSARTSGLVSEQYF
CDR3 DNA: TGCAGCGCCCGGACTAGCGGGCTTGTTTCTGAGCAGTACTTC

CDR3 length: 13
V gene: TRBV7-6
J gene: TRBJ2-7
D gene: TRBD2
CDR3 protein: CASSSLAAYEQYF
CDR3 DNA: TGTGCCAGCAGCTCCCTAGCGGCCTACGAGCAGTACTTC

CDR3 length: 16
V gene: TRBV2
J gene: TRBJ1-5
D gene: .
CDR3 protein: CASSEGVGRLDQPQHF
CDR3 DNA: TGTGCCAGCAGTGAAGGGGTAGGACGCCTCGATCAGCCCCAGCATTTT

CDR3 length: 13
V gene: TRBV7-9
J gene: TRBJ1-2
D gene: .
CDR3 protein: CASSSDTLYGYTF
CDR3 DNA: TGTGCCAGCAGCTCGGACACCCTCTATGGCTACACCTTC

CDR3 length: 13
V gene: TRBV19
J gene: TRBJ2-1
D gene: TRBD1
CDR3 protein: CASNMDRANEQFF
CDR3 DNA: TGTGCCAGTAACATGGACAGGGCTAATGAGCAGTTCTTC